These T cell receptor beta chains were read from a single sample in a study of vaccination effects on CD4 cells after COVID-19. Only in-frame clones appear in the TCRdb table, and some are missing; sequencing was by immunoSEQ multiplex PCR. Among approximately 58,000 clones listed, 60% to 85% were seen once. These TCRs are of unknown antigen specificity. Sequencing was performed on CD4+ T cells from PBMCs cultured without peptide, taken before COVID-19 vaccination. The receptor set was obtained from a human donor who received a COVID-19 vaccine. Both conserved end residues are part of each CDR3.

TRBJ1-1 TRBV28 CASRYSGTGNTEAFF
TRBJ2-2 TRBV24-1 CATSDSLTGTMNTGELFF
TRBJ1-1 TRBV6-1 CASSEAQDSLF
TRBJ2-5 TRBV21-1 CASSKADIQETQYF
TRBJ1-5 TRBV28 CASSTRTGTINQPQHF
TRBJ1-5 TRBV5-6 CASSFWGVGANQPQHF
TRBJ1-1 TRBV2 CASTVGRDTEAFF
TRBJ1-1 TRBV3-1/TRBV3-2 CASSQAGEGTEAFF
TRBJ2-5 TRBV15 CATSRNWEGQETQYF
TRBJ2-1 TRBV18 CASSPGDRGLYNEQFF
TRBJ1-5 TRBV6-2/TRBV6-3 CASSWDGLYSNQPQHF
TRBJ2-5 TRBV2 CASSDGLAGETQYF
TRBJ1-3 TRBV28 CASRRTVSSGNTIYF
TRBJ2-5 TRBV24-1 CATSDPLGDIQETQYF
TRBJ2-5 TRBV7-9 CASGAVSRGRETQYF
TRBJ2-2 TRBV7-2 CASSPSAGWAGELFF
TRBJ1-5 TRBV12-3/TRBV12-4 CASSLGENQPQHF
TRBJ2-3 TRBV7-2 CASSLADYMGTQYF
TRBJ1-1 TRBV18 CASSPPGDRWLEAFF
TRBJ2-5 TRBV5-1 CASSLWTSQETQYF
TRBJ1-6 TRBV7-8 CASSPPWGRGREVSSPLHF
TRBJ2-3 TRBV5-1 CASSLKADTQYF
TRBJ2-2 TRBV5-1 CASSQIPDTGELFF
TRBJ2-3 TRBV6-2/TRBV6-3 CASSYPDTSRPTDTQYF
TRBJ1-1 TRBV9 CASSPRSVDTEAFF
TRBJ2-2 TRBV6-5 CATPSWTGIGELFF
TRBJ2-1 TRBV29-1 CSVARDSNNEQFF
TRBJ1-1 TRBV2 CASSAKGGTEAFF
TRBJ1-2 TRBV28 CASSLGGLGYTF
TRBJ1-5 TRBV7-9 CASSNGDLAQPQHF
TRBJ1-1 TRBV6-5 CASSLDGYTEAFF
TRBJ1-1 TRBV5-1 CASSLDGPGNTEAFF
TRBJ1-2 TRBV29-1 CSVPAIYQGYYGYTF
TRBJ2-3 TRBV2 CASNRAVGTDTQYF
TRBJ1-2 TRBV14 CASSQALGTNYGYTF
TRBJ2-3 TRBV11-2 CASSLTGGTDTQYF
TRBJ1-2 TRBV7-3 CASSLIGHENYGYTF
TRBJ2-2 TRBV7-2 CASSLYSHTGELFF
TRBJ2-4 TRBV6-2/TRBV6-3 CASSSSDRALAKNIQYF
TRBJ1-2 TRBV24-1 CATSADRESNGYTF
TRBJ2-5 TRBV5-1 CASSLQGTSGVRGETQYF
TRBJ1-1 TRBV6-6 CASSYTQENTEAFF
TRBJ2-4 TRBV11-2 CASSPTDHILAKNIQYF
TRBJ1-4 TRBV5-1 CASRPGTGPNEKLFF
TRBJ1-2 TRBV29-1 CSVDRGYGYTF